A selection of T cell receptor beta chains follows, all from one sample in a study of shared clonotypes between healthy human individuals. The protocol was immunoSEQ multiplex PCR, while the TCRdb copy is restricted to in-frame clones and leaves out a portion. The table includes roughly 510,000 clones, roughly 79% detected once. The source material was PBMCs. The receptor set was obtained from a woman in her 40s in good health. Some clones in this sample may be carry-over from other donors' samples. The CDR3 runs from the conserved cysteine through the conserved F or W. D genes are given only for firm matches. Not all rows give a size; the values are once, few, many and, for expanded clones, a class.

clone size	D gene	V gene	J gene	CDR3 protein
.	TRBD2	TRBV5-1	TRBJ2-1	CASIRTSGSNEQFF
.	.	TRBV7-9	TRBJ2-3	CASSPPAVGTDTQYF
once	.	TRBV5-1	TRBJ2-1	CASSLGQGGNEQFF
.	TRBD1	TRBV2	TRBJ2-7	CASLEEVGTGVGEQYF
.	.	TRBV5-1	TRBJ2-7	CASSVGRNRLDEQYF
.	.	TRBV4-1	TRBJ2-7	CASSQVEALDEQYF
few	.	TRBV25-1	TRBJ1-5	CASSESGYGTPQHF
.	TRBD1	TRBV5-1	TRBJ1-2	CASSLDRGYYTF
once	TRBD2	TRBV4-3	TRBJ2-2	CASSQELAGVETGELFF
.	TRBD1	TRBV27	TRBJ2-1	CASRRTGENEQFF
.	TRBD1	TRBV7-2	TRBJ1-2	CASSFRSGQGNYGYTF
.	TRBD2	TRBV7-9	TRBJ2-1	CASSQGLVTYNEQFF
.	.	TRBV7-6	TRBJ2-7	CASSLGASYEQYF
once	.	TRBV7-9	TRBJ1-3	CASRQYRPQSSGNTIYF